This T cell receptor (beta chain) was identified in a study of molecular identifiers for immune sequencing clone quantification. The CDR3 is 16 amino acids. V lost 7 bases to trimming and J lost 4 bases, with 21 bases between them. TCRdb passed the PCR reads through MiXCR, listing each CDR3 protein once. The table includes around 460,000 distinct CDR3 sequences, 25% detected once. Sorting recovered naive CD8 T cells on a CD8+CD4-CCR7+CD45RA+ profile. This chain uses TRBV12-3 or TRBV12-4 with TRBJ2-3; no firm D call. The clonotype was recovered from a human donor in good health. Some libraries in this study had Jurkat cell RNA spiked in. The specimen sequenced was naive CD8+ T cells from blood, with Jurkat cell RNA spiked in. Subset denoted: FACS-sorted CD8+CD4-CCR7+CD45RA+ naive T cells. The CDR3 sequence: CASTPGLVGRPDTQYF. The CDR3, as DNA: TGTGCCAGCACCCCTGGGCTAGTAGGTCGTCCAGATACGCAGTATTTT.